These 9 T cell receptor beta chains share one sample of origin, sequenced in a study of CXCR3-negative and CXCR3-positive naive CD8 T cells. It was by 5' RACE with UMI labels that the TRB cDNA libraries were prepared. Reprocessing the 5' RACE reads, TCRdb reports a single entry for every CDR3 protein and omits DNA. The sample totals tens of thousands of distinct CDR3 sequences. The specimen sequenced was memory CD8+ T cells from blood. Receptors were obtained from a human donor in good health. Some clones in this sample may be carry-over from other donors' samples.

V usage is TRBV24-1 and J usage is TRBJ2-7. The CDR3 sequence is 13 residues long. Germline V gene lookup returns CDR1 KGHDR and CDR2 SFDVKD. The CDR3: CATSDISSYEQYF.

V is TRBV7-9 and J is TRBJ1-2. The germline CDR1 and CDR2 sequences are SEHNR and FQNEAQ (reference sequence). This CDR3 spans 16 amino acids. This CDR3 reads CASSPKEGKTNYGYTF.

The chain is built from TRBV15 and TRBJ2-3. Germline lookup yields CDR1 LNHNV and CDR2 YYDKDF (reference sequence). The CDR3 totals 13 residues. CDR3 in amino acids: CATSRARTDTQYF.

V usage is TRBV20-1 and J usage is TRBJ1-1; TCRdb names TRBD1, which stays unverified in the absence of DNA. The CDR3 loop spans 14 amino acids. Germline lookup yields CDR1 DFQATT and CDR2 SNEGSKA (reference sequence). The CDR3 region is CSAFRTGGNTEAFF.

The rearrangement links TRBV27 to TRBJ1-2; TCRdb names TRBD1, which stays unverified in the absence of DNA. The CDR3 loop spans 13 amino acids. Germline CDR1 and CDR2: MNHEY and SMNVEV (reference sequence). CDR3 sequence reads: CASSGQGAPGYTF.

The rearrangement uses TRBV11-2 and TRBJ2-5; TCRdb proposes TRBD2, but this gene call is untestable without DNA. This CDR3 contains 16 residues. Per the germline V gene, CDR1 is SGHAT and CDR2 is FQNNGV. CDR3: CASSRGLAVYQETQYF.

J is TRBJ1-1 and V is TRBV29-1. The V gene's germline CDR1 is SQVTM and CDR2 ANQGSEA. The CDR3 covers 14 residues. The CDR3 region is CSVPPVSMNTEAFF.

V gene TRBV5-6 combines with J gene TRBJ1-2; the TRBD1 assignment by TCRdb is unverifiable without DNA. The length of the CDR3 is 12 residues. CDR1 is SGHDT and CDR2 is YYEEEE in the germline V gene. The CDR3 reads CASRDRFYGYTF.

The CDR3 sequence: CASSQSPESYEQYF. The chain has TRBV23-1 and TRBJ2-7. TRBV23-1 is flagged as an ORF with uncertain function. The CDR3 extends over 14 amino acids.